This T cell receptor (beta chain) originates from a study of cytomegalovirus exposure and HLA in healthy donors. Looking at the study overall: Among the approximately 380 donors who were genotyped, about 84% fell in the genetic ancestry cluster that is associated with self-reported Caucasian donors.

The PCR employed 60 Vbeta primers together with 13 Jbeta primers. Sequenced by immunoSEQ multiplex PCR; TCRdb stores in-frame clones only, minus some. Of about 91,000 clones in the sample, around 60% were seen once. Study-level findings and limits: In vitro, three CMV-associated chains proved specific for CMV antigens. TRBV6-2, TRBV6-3 and some other V segments were excluded as indistinguishable.

Regarding this clone: Its antigen is unidentified. The junction and the germline gene differ at one end; a read error may be behind it.

The V gene's germline CDR1 is SSHAT and CDR2 FNYEAQ (reference sequence). This CDR3 region has 13 residues. The source of this sequence is a human donor in good health. Sequenced: PBMCs. The V gene is TRBV7-7, the J gene TRBJ1-1, with TRBD1 as a possible D gene (5 bases). CDR3 nucleotide sequence: TGTGCTAGCAGCCTGACAGAGAACACTGAAGCTTTCTTT. It is translated as CASSLTENTEAFF.